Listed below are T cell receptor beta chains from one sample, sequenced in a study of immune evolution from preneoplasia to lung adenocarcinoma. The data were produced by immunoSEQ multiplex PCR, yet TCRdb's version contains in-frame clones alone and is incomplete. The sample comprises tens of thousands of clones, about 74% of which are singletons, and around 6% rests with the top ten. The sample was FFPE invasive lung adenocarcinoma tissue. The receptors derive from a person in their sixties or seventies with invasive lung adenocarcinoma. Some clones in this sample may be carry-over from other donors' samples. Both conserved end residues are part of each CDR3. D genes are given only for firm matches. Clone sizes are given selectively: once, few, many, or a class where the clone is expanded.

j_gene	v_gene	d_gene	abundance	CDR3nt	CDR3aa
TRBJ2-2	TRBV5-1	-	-	TGCGCCAGCAAAATGGGCGGGGAGCTGTTTTTT	CASKMGGELFF
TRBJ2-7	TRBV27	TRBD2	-	TGTGCCAGCAGGAGCACTAGCGGGAGCTCCTACGAGCAGTACTTC	CASRSTSGSSYEQYF
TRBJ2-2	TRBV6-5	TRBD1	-	TGTGCCAGCAGGGGACAGGGGGAAACCGGGGAGCTGTTTTTT	CASRGQGETGELFF
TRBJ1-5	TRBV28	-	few	TGTGCCAGCACCCAACTGCAAGGGGGCAATCAGCCCCAGCATTTT	CASTQLQGGNQPQHF
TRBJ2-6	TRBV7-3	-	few	TGTGCCAGCAGTACCGGGACTGGGGCCAACGTCCTGACTTTC	CASSTGTGANVLTF
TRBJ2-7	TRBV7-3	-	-	TGTGCCAGCAGCTTAGCAGGTGCGGGTCCGTACGAGCAGTACTTC	CASSLAGAGPYEQYF
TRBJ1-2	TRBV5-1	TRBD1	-	TGCGCCAGCAGCTTGGAGGCAGGGGGCAGTTCTGGCGGCTACACCTTC	CASSLEAGGSSGGYTF
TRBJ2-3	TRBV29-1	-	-	TGCAGCGTTTCAGGGGTTGGCACAGATACGCAGTATTTT	CSVSGVGTDTQYF
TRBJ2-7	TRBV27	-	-	TGTGCCAGCAGTTTTCAGCACTCTACGAAGCAGTACTTC	CASSFQHSTKQYF
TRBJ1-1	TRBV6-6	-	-	TGTGCCAGCAGTTACCAATTAGGGGGGAACACTGAAGCTTTCTTT	CASSYQLGGNTEAFF
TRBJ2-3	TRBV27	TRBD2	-	TGTGCGACTAGCGGGGGGAGCACAGATACGCAGTATTTT	CATSGGSTDTQYF
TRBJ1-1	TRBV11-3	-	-	TGTGCCAGCAGCTCCCGCCTGAACACTGAAGCTTTCTTT	CASSSRLNTEAFF
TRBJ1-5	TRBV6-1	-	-	TGTGCCAGCAGTGTATCTGGGGAAGGGGGACAGCCCCAGCATTTT	CASSVSGEGGQPQHF
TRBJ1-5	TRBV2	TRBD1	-	TGTGCCAGCACCCCACGAGGGACAGGCAATCAGCCCCAGCATTTT	CASTPRGTGNQPQHF
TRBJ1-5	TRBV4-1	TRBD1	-	TGCGCCAGCAGCCAAGTGACAGGGGGCCGGGGTAATCAGCCCCAGCATTTT	CASSQVTGGRGNQPQHF
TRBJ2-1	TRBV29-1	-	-	TGCAGCGTTGAATCGGCGATCTACCAATACAATGAGCAGTTCTTC	CSVESAIYQYNEQFF
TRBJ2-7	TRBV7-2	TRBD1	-	TGTGCCAGCAGCTCCGGGGACAGGGCCTACGAGCAGTACTTC	CASSSGDRAYEQYF
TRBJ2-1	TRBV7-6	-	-	TGTGCCAGCAGCTCCTTTCAGGGGGGATTATACAATGAGCAGTTCTTC	CASSSFQGGLYNEQFF
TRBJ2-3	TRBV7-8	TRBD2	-	TGTGCCAGCAGCCTCCCGGGGGGTACGCAGTATTTT	CASSLPGGTQYF
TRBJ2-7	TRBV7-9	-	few	TGTGCCAGCAGCCAAGATCGGTCGAGCTCCTACGAGCAGTACTTC	CASSQDRSSSYEQYF
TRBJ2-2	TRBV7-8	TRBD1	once	TGTGCCAGCAGCTTAACGACAGGGGGCGCAGGCGGGGAGCTGTTTTTT	CASSLTTGGAGGELFF
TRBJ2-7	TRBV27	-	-	TGTGCCAGCAGTTTATCATCGGGGCACATAATCTACGAGCAGTACTTC	CASSLSSGHIIYEQYF
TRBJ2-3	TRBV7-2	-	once	TGTGCCAGCAGAGGCGGCACAGATACGCAGTATTTT	CASRGGTDTQYF
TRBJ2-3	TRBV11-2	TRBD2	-	TGTGCCAGCAGCTATATAGCGGGAGGTACGGATACGCAGTATTTT	CASSYIAGGTDTQYF
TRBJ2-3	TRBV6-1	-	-	TGTGCCAGCAGTGAGGCGATCGACGGGTTCCTAGATACGCAGTATTTT	CASSEAIDGFLDTQYF
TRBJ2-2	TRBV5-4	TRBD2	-	TGTGCCACCCGTGCTAGCGGGACGAACACCGGGGAGCTGTTTTTT	CATRASGTNTGELFF
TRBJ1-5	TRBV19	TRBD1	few	TGTGCCAGTAGGATGGGACAGGCCTATAGCAATCAGCCCCAGCATTTT	CASRMGQAYSNQPQHF
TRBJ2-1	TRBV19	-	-	TGTGCCAGTAGTACCACCTCACTAGCCGAGCAGTTCTTC	CASSTTSLAEQFF
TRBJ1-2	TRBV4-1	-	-	TGCGCCAGCAGCCGGATCTTCAGGGGTGACTATGGCTACACCTTC	CASSRIFRGDYGYTF
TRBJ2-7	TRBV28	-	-	TGTGCCAGCAGTTTATACCAGGGGGAGCAGTACTTC	CASSLYQGEQYF
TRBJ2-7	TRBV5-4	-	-	TGTGCCAGCAGCTTGGTGCGCGGAGGCGACTACGAGCAGTACTTC	CASSLVRGGDYEQYF
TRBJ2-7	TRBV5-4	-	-	TGTGCCAGCAGCCCCCCGGCACTACCGCACGAGCAGTACTTC	CASSPPALPHEQYF
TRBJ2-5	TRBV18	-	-	TGTGCCAGCTCATCCGGGGAGACCCAGTACTTC	CASSSGETQYF
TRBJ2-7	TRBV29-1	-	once	TGCAGCGTTGTCGAAGGTTATGGACACGAGCAGTACTTC	CSVVEGYGHEQYF
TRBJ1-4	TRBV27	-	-	TGTGCCAGCAGTTTCCAGGGTGTGAAAAAACTGTTTTTT	CASSFQGVKKLFF
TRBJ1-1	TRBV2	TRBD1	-	TGTGCCAGCGCCGCGGGACAGGGAACATCTGAAGCTTTCTTT	CASAAGQGTSEAFF
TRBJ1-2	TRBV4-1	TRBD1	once	TGCGCCAGCAGCCGGCAGGGGGGGGACTATGGCTACACCTTC	CASSRQGGDYGYTF
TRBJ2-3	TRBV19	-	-	TGTGCCAGTAGTCAAGGGACTGTCACAGATACGCAGTATTTT	CASSQGTVTDTQYF
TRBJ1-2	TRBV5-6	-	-	TGTGCCAGCAGCTTCCCCCAGGGTAACTATGGCTACACCTTC	CASSFPQGNYGYTF
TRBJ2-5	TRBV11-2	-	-	TGTGCCAGCAGCCTCGGGAGCCAAGAGACCCAGTACTTC	CASSLGSQETQYF